This T cell receptor beta chain was recovered during a study of T cells after yellow fever vaccination. TCRdb re-analysed the 5' RACE reads in MiXCR, keeping a single row per CDR3 protein. Among roughly 120,000 distinct CDR3 sequences listed, 7.4% were seen once. This clonotype was counted at least ten times. The CDR3 has 17 residues. Trimming took 2 bases from V and 5 from J, leaving 22 bases between them. The chain recombines TRBV5-7 with TRBJ1-1; D possibly corresponds to TRBD1 (5 bases). TRBV5-7 is an open reading frame, and its role is uncertain. The sequences come from CD4+ T cells sorted from PBMCs, collected more than 8 days after the first yellow fever vaccination. The receptor was derived from a man aged 18-30 years who received the YFV17D yellow fever vaccine. CDR3 in amino acids: CASSFRQGVLGKTEAFF. The CDR3 bases are TGTGCCAGCAGCTTCCGGCAGGGTGTTCTAGGGAAAACTGAAGCTTTCTTT.